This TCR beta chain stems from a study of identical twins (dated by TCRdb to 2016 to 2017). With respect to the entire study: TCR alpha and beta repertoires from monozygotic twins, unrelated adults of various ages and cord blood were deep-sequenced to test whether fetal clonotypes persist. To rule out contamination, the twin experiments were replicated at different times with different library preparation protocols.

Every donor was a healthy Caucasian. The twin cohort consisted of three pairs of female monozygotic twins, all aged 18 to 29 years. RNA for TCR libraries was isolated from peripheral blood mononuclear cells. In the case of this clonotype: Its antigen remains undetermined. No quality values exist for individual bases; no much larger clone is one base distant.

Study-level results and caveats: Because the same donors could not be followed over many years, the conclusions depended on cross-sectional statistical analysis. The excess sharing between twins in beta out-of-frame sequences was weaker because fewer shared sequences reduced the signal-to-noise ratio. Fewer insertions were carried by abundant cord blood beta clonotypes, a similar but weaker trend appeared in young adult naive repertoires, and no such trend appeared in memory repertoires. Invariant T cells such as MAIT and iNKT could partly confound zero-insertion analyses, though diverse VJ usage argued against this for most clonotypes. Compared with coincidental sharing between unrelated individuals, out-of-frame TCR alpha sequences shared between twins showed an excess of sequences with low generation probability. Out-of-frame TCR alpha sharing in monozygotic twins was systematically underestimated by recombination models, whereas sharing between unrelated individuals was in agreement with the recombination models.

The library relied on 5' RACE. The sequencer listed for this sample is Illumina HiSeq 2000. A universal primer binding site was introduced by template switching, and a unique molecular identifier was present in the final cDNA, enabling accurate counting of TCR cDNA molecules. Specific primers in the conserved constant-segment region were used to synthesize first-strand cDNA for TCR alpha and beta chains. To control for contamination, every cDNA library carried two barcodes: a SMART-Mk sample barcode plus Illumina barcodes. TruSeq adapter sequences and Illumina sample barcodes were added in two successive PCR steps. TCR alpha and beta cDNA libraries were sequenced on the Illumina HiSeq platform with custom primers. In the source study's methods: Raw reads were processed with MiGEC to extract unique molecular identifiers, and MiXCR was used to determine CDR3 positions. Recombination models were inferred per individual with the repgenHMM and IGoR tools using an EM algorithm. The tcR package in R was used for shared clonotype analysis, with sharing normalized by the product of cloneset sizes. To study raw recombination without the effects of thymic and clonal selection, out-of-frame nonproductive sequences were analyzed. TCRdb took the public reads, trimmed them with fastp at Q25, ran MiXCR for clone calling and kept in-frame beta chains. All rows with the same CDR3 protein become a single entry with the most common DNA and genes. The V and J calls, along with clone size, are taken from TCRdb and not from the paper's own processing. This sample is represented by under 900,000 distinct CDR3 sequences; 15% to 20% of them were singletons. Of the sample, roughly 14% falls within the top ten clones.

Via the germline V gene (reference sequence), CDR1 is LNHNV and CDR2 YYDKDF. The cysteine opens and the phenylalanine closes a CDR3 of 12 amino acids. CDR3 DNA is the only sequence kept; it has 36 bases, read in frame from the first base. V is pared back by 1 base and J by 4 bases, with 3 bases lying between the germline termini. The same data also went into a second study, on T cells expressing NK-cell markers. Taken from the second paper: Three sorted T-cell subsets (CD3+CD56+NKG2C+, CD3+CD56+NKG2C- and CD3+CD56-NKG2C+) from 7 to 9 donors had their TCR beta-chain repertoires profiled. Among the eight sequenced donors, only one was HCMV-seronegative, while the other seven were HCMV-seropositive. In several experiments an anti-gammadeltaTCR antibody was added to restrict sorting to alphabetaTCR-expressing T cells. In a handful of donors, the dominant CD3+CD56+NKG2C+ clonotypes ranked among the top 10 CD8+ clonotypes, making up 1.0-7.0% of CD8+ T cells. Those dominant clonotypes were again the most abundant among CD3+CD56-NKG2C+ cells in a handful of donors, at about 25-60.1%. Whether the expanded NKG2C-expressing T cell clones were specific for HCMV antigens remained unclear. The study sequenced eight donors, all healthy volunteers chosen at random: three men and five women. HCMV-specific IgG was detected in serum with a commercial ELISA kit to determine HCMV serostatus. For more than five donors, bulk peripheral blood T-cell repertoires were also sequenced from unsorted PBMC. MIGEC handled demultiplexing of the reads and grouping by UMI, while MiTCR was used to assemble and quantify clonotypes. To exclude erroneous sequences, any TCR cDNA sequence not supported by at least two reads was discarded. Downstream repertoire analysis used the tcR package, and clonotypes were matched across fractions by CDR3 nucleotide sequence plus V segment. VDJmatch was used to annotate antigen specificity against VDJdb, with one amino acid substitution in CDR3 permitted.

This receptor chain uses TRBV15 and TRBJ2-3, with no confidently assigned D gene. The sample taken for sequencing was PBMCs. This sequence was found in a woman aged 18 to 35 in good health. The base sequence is TGTGCCACCAGCAGAGGGTCAGATACGCAGTATTTT. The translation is CATSRGSDTQYF.